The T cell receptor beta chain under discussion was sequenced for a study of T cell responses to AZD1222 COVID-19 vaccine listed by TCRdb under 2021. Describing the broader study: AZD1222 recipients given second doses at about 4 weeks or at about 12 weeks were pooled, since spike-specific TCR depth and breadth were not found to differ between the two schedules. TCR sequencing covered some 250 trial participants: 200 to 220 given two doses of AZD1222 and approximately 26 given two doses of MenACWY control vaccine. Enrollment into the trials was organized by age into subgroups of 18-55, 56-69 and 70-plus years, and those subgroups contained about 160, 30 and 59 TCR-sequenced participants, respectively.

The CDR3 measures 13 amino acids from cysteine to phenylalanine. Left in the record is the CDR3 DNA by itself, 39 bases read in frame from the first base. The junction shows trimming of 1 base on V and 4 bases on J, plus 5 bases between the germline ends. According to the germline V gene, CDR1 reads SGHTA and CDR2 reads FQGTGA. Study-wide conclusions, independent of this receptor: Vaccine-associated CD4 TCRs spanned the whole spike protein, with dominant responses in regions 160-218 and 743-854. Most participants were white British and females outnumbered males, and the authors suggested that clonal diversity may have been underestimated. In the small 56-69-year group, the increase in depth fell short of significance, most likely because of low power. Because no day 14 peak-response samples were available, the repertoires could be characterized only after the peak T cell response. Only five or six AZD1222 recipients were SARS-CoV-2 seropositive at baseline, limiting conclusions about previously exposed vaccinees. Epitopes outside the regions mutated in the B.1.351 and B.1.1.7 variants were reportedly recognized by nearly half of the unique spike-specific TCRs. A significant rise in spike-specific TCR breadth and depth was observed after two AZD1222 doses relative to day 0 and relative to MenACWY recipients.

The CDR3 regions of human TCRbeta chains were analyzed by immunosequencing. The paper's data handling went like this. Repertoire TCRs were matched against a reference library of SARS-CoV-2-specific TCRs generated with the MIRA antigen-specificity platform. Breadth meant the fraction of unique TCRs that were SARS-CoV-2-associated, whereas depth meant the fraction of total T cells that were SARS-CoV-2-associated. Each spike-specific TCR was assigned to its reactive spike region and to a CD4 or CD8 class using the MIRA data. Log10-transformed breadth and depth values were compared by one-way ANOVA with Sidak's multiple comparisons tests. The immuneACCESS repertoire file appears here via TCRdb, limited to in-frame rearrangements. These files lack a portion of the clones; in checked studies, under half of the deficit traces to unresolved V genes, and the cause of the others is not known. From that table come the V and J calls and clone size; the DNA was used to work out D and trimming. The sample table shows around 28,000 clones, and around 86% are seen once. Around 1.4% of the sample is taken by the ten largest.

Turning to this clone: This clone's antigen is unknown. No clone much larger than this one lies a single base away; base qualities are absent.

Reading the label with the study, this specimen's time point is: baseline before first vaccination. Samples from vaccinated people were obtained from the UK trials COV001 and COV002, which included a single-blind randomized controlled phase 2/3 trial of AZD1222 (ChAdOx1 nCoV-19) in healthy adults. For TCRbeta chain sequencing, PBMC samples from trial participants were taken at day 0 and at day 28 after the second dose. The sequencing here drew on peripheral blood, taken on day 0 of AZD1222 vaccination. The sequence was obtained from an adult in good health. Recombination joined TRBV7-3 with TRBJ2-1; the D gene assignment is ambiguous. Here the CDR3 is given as CASSLIEYNEQFF. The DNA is TGTGCCAGCAGCTTAATAGAATACAATGAGCAGTTCTTC.